Listed here are 31 T cell receptor beta chains from one sample, sequenced in a study of shared clonotypes between healthy human individuals. Method: immunoSEQ multiplex PCR; TCRdb's copy keeps in-frame clones and lacks some. The sample yields 2 million to 3 million clones, under 95% seen once. The sequenced sample consisted of naive CD4+ T cells from PBMCs. Subset noted: CD45RA+ positively selected. These receptors came from a man aged 18 to 29 in good health. Some clones in this sample may be carry-over from other donors' samples.

The chain combines TRBV5-1 with TRBJ2-7; 11 nucleotides match TRBD2. This CDR3 is built from 16 residues. CDR1 is SGHRS, CDR2 YFSETQ, per germline. V lost 0 bases and J lost 3; bases outside the gene matches: 5. CDR3 sequence: CASSLVLAGGHYEQYF. CDR3 nucleotide sequence: TGCGCCAGCAGCTTGGTGCTAGCGGGAGGCCACTACGAGCAGTACTTC.

This CDR3 reads CASSPTSNGELFF. CDR3 bases: TGTGCCAGCAGCCCGACGAGTAATGGGGAGCTGTTTTTT. The chain is built from TRBV7-9 and TRBJ2-2; D uncertain. Germline assignment: CDR1 SEHNR and CDR2 FQNEAQ (reference sequence). Trimming pared 5 bases from V and 8 bases from J, leaving 12 bases between. This CDR3 has 13 amino acids.

This clone has just one count. The J gene is TRBJ2-5, the V gene TRBV5-4, with TRBD1 matching over 7 bases. CDR3 length: 15 residues. V lost 0 bases to trimming and J lost 5 bases; unmatched junction nucleotides: 7. Germline lookup yields CDR1 SGHNT and CDR2 YYREEE (reference sequence). The CDR3 DNA reads as TGTGCCAGCAGCTTGGCCGCACAGGGGTTGGAGACCCAGTACTTC. Protein product: CASSLAAQGLETQYF.

This clone is a singleton in its sample. This sequence joins TRBV27 and TRBJ1-5; maybe TRBD1 (5 bases). CDR1 and CDR2 from the germline V gene are MNHEY and SMNVEV (reference sequence). This CDR3 region has 13 residues. The germline V and J ends were trimmed by 2 bases and 6 bases, with 8 bases remaining between them. The CDR3 loop reads CASSLGRAQPQHF. The CDR3 DNA reads TGTGCCAGCAGTTTAGGCAGGGCTCAGCCCCAGCATTTT.

The chain uses TRBV28 and TRBJ2-7; D may be TRBD2 (6 bases). The CDR3 runs 18 residues. Germline V gene sequence: CDR1 MDHEN, CDR2 SYDVKM. Between the trimmed V and J ends, which lost 5 bases and 1 base, there was a span of 24 bases. The CDR3 reads CASSRILIAGPVSYEQYF. The DNA for the CDR3 is TGTGCCAGCAGTCGCATACTCATCGCGGGACCAGTATCCTACGAGCAGTACTTC. The whole variable domain, remainder taken from reference TRBV28 and TRBJ2-7, is DVKVTQSSRYLVKRTGEKVFLECVQDMDHENMFWYRQDPGLGLRLIYFSYDVKMKEKGDIPEGYSVSREKKERFSLILESASTNQTSMYLCASSRILIAGPVSYEQYFGPGTRLTVT.

On this clone: Other DNA sequences in the same sample also yield this CDR3. V is TRBV2 and J is TRBJ2-7; TRBD2 matches 10 bases. The CDR3 has 15 residues. Germline CDR1 and CDR2: SNHLY and FYNNEI. Trimming removed 6 bases from V and 4 bases from J; junction bases left unmatched: 9. CDR3 loop: CASSRTSGSSYEQYF. CDR3 in DNA: TGTGCCAGCAGCAGGACTAGCGGATCTAGTTACGAGCAGTACTTC.

The chain links TRBV4-2 to TRBJ2-5; D is uncertain. The J call could be wrong; TRBJ2-7 is a better fit for the DNA end. Germline V gives CDR1 LGHNA, CDR2 YNFKEQ. The CDR3 is made up of 13 amino acids. Here the CDR3 DNA reads TGTGCCAGCAGCCAAGATTTCGGGTACGAGCAGTACTTC. This encodes CASSQDFGYEQYF.

On this clone itself: This sample also contains other DNA sequences that code for the same CDR3. The V gene is TRBV6-5, the J gene TRBJ2-3; 9 positions agree with TRBD2. V shed 6 bases, J shed 1 base, and the junction held 2 bases outside the gene matches. From germline, CDR1 is MNHEY and CDR2 SVGAGI. The CDR3 sequence is 14 residues long. CDR3 nucleotides: TGTGCCAGCAGGCGGACTAGCGGCACAGATACGCAGTATTTT. Residues: CASRRTSGTDTQYF.

The chain joins TRBV5-1 to TRBJ2-7; unclear D gene. The CDR3 is 14 residues long. Germline CDR1 and CDR2: SGHRS and YFSETQ. With 0 bases removed from V and 3 bases from J, the gap between germline ends came to 10 bases. The CDR3 loop is CASSLAPENYEQYF. CDR3 bases: TGCGCCAGCAGCTTGGCGCCAGAGAACTACGAGCAGTACTTC.

This chain connects TRBV6-6 to TRBJ2-4, with 8 bases fitting TRBD1. V shed 6 bases and J 1 base; nucleotides not matched to a gene: 5. CDR1 MNHNY and CDR2 SVGAGI come from the germline V gene (reference sequence). The CDR3 has 15 amino acids. In nucleotides, the CDR3 is TGTGCCAGCAGCCAGGGACAGGCGGCCAAAAACATTCAGTACTTC. Protein sequence: CASSQGQAAKNIQYF.

V is TRBV5-6 and J is TRBJ1-4; TRBD1 matches 10 bases. Germline CDR1 and CDR2: SGHDT and YYEEEE. This CDR3 has 15 residues. Unmatched junction bases numbered 5, after V lost 3 bases and J lost 6 bases. The CDR3, as DNA: TGTGCCAGCAGCTCCCTCGGGACAGGGGATGAAAAACTGTTTTTT. This gives the protein CASSSLGTGDEKLFF.

The chain has TRBV5-1 and TRBJ1-5; TRBD1 matches at 8 bases. V was pared by 0 bases and J by 3 bases, with 17 bases of the junction left unmatched. The CDR3 totals 20 residues. Germline V CDR1 and CDR2: SGHRS, YFSETQ. This CDR3 is CASSLARRAPEDRVNQPQHF. DNA of the CDR3: TGCGCCAGCAGCTTGGCCAGGAGAGCCCCCGAGGACAGGGTCAATCAGCCCCAGCATTTT. Together with reference TRBV5-1 and TRBJ1-5, the CDR3 gives the full variable domain: KAGVTQTPRYLIKTRGQQVTLSCSPISGHRSVSWYQQTPGQGLQFLFEYFSETQRNKGNFPGRFSGRQFSNSRSEMNVSTLELGDSALYLCASSLARRAPEDRVNQPQHFGDGTRLSIL.

Points on this clone: Other nucleotide sequences from this sample produce the same CDR3. The V call is TRBV5-6, the J call TRBJ2-5; D not certain. CDR3 length equals 11 residues. Germline V gene lookup returns CDR1 SGHDT and CDR2 YYEEEE. Trimming left V 2 bases short and J 5 bases short, with 4 bases between. CDR3 region: CASSFGETQYF. CDR3 DNA sequence: TGTGCCAGCAGCTTTGGGGAGACCCAGTACTTC.

The gene calls are TRBV6-5 and TRBJ2-1; 7 bases line up with TRBD2. Germline V gene data show CDR1 as MNHEY and CDR2 as SVGAGI. The CDR3 is made up of 15 amino acids. With 2 bases clipped from V and 2 bases from J, the junction kept 3 bases outside the gene matches. The CDR3 here is CASSYASGTYNEQFF. The DNA of the CDR3 is TGTGCCAGCAGTTACGCTAGCGGTACCTACAATGAGCAGTTCTTC.

CDR3 DNA: TGTGCCAGCAGCTTAGTGGGACACTACGCTGGAAACACCATATATTTT. This translates into CASSLVGHYAGNTIYF. The V call is TRBV13, the J call TRBJ1-3, with D perhaps TRBD1 (6 bases). Germline CDR1 is PRHDT and CDR2 is FYEKMQ (reference sequence). V gave up 1 base and J gave up 2 bases, with 12 bases separating them. This CDR3 comprises 16 residues. The full variable domain, its missing parts supplied by reference TRBV13 and TRBJ1-3, is AAGVIQSPRHLIKEKRETATLKCYPIPRHDTVYWYQQGPGQDPQFLISFYEKMQSDKGSIPDRFSAQQFSDYHSELNMSSLELGDSALYFCASSLVGHYAGNTIYFGEGSWLTVV.

The V and J genes are TRBV9 and TRBJ2-3; TRBD1 agrees at 10 bases. Losses at the gene ends were 3 bases for V and 5 bases for J; bases not matched to a gene: 3. Germline assignment: CDR1 SGDLS and CDR2 YYNGEE. This CDR3 is 14 amino acids long. The CDR3 DNA reads as TGTGCCAGCAGCGAGGGACAGGGGAAAGATACGCAGTATTTT. This translates into CASSEGQGKDTQYF.

As to this clone: Other DNA sequences in this sample translate to the same CDR3. The gene calls are TRBV2 and TRBJ2-7; 13 bases are shared with TRBD2. The CDR3 contains 14 residues. V shed 6 bases and J 3 bases; nucleotides not matched to a gene: 2. CDR1 is SNHLY, CDR2 FYNNEI, per germline. Written as DNA, the CDR3 is TGTGCCAGCAGGGGACTAGCGGGGCGCTACGAGCAGTACTTC. This gives the protein CASRGLAGRYEQYF.

The rearrangement links TRBV12-5 to TRBJ2-7, with 14 nucleotides matching TRBD2. Germline-derived CDR1 and CDR2 are LGHNT and FRNRAP. The CDR3 sequence is 18 residues long. The V and J ends lost 6 bases and 9 bases, in that order; junction bases with no gene match: 19. The CDR3, as DNA: TGTGCTAGTGGGCACGGTAAGCCGGGACTAGCGGGAGTTGGGAGGCAGTACTTC. It is translated as CASGHGKPGLAGVGRQYF.

The chain links TRBV28 to TRBJ2-7, with TRBD2 matching 13 bases. J gave up 5 bases and V 4 bases, and 8 bases lay outside the gene matches. Germline V gene data show CDR1 as MDHEN and CDR2 as SYDVKM. The CDR3 sequence is 16 residues long. CDR3 nucleotide sequence: TGTGCCAGCAGTTGGGGATCACTAGCGGGAGGGCACGAGCAGTACTTC. This sequence encodes CASSWGSLAGGHEQYF.

To note about this clone: A junction boundary mismatches the germline segment, possibly from a read error. The V gene is TRBV6-1, the J gene TRBJ1-5; 7 bases fit TRBD1. The CDR3 sequence is 14 residues long. Germline V lookup: CDR1 MNHNS, CDR2 SASEGT. In nucleotides, the CDR3 is TGTGCCAGCAGTGAAGTAGGGGGCAAGCAGCCCCAGCATTTT. It yields the protein CASSEVGGKQPQHF.

J is TRBJ1-1 and V is TRBV29-1; no clear D gene. This CDR3 has 13 residues. V lost 4 bases and J lost 4, with 13 bases in between. Germline V gives CDR1 SQVTM, CDR2 ANQGSEA. CDR3 protein: CSVVSLAGTEAFF. CDR3 DNA sequence: TGCAGCGTTGTAAGTTTAGCGGGCACTGAAGCTTTCTTT.

This clone was counted once. The chain is built from TRBV28 and TRBJ2-3; D perhaps matches TRBD1 (6 bases). The CDR3 contains 13 residues. The V end was cut by 6 bases, the J end by 6 bases, with 13 bases between. Germline values: CDR1 MDHEN, CDR2 SYDVKM. As DNA, the CDR3 is TGTGCCAGCAGCCACAGGGAGAGTGATACGCAGTATTTT. Translation: CASSHRESDTQYF.

The V call is TRBV10-3, the J call TRBJ2-5; D call uncertain. The DNA end is more similar to TRBJ2-7, so the J call may be wrong. Germline values: CDR1 ENHRY, CDR2 SYGVKD. The CDR3 runs to 13 residues. As DNA, the CDR3 is TGTGCCACCAGGCGAGTACTCGTCTCCGAGCAGTACTTC. It translates to CATRRVLVSEQYF.

This clone was recorded once. This chain connects TRBV11-2 to TRBJ2-1; TRBD2 aligns across 9 bases. From germline, CDR1 is SGHAT and CDR2 FQNNGV. J lost 7 bases, V lost 5 bases, and 15 bases had no gene match. The CDR3 is 17 residues long. This chain's CDR3 is CASSPTLVAGGLNEQFF. The CDR3 nucleotides are TGTGCCAGCAGCCCTACTTTGGTGGCGGGAGGGTTGAATGAGCAGTTCTTC.

Worth noting for this clone: The same CDR3 also results from other DNA sequences found in this sample. The rearrangement joins TRBV5-8 to TRBJ1-5; 8 bases map to TRBD1. Trimming took 2 bases from V and 4 from J; bases not matched to a gene: 5. Germline-derived CDR1 and CDR2 are SGHTS and YDEGEE. The CDR3 runs to 15 residues. CDR3 nucleotides: TGTGCCAGCAGCTTTACCGGGACAGGTAATCAGCCCCAGCATTTT. Its translation is CASSFTGTGNQPQHF.

This chain joins TRBV7-9 and TRBJ1-6, with a possible D match to TRBD1 (5 bases). Trimming cost V 3 bases and J 9 bases, with 15 bases left between them. Germline lookup yields CDR1 SEHNR and CDR2 FQNEAQ (reference sequence). The CDR3 extends over 15 amino acids. CDR3 DNA sequence: TGTGCCAGCAGCTTGTCCGGGGCGAGGGGTTCACCCCTCCACTTT. Its translation: CASSLSGARGSPLHF. Together with reference TRBV7-9 and TRBJ1-6, the CDR3 gives the full variable domain: DTGVSQNPRHKITKRGQNVTFRCDPISEHNRLYWYRQTLGQGPEFLTYFQNEAQLEKSRLLSDRFSAERPKGSFSTLEIQRTEQGDSAMYLCASSLSGARGSPLHFGNGTRLTVT.

The genes are TRBV30 and TRBJ1-1; 7 positions match TRBD1. Germline CDR1 reads GTSNPN; CDR2 reads SVGIG (reference sequence). V lost 0 bases, J lost 1 base, and 5 bases stayed unmatched. CDR3 size: 15 residues. The CDR3 reads CAWSVRGTENTEAFF. The CDR3 coding sequence is TGTGCCTGGAGTGTACGCGGGACAGAGAACACTGAAGCTTTCTTT.

CDR3 in amino acids: CASSLGSLGLAGLETQYF. In nucleotides, the CDR3 is TGTGCCAGCAGCTTAGGGAGTCTGGGGCTAGCGGGTTTAGAGACCCAGTACTTC. V gene TRBV7-2 combines with J gene TRBJ2-5, with 8 bases identical to TRBD2. The germline gives CDR1 SGHTA, CDR2 FQGNSA. J was trimmed by 4 bases and V by 1 base; bases with no gene match: 14. The CDR3 runs 18 residues.

The chain carries TRBV11-3 and TRBJ2-1; perhaps D is TRBD1 or TRBD2 (5 bases each). Germline CDR1 SGHNT, CDR2 YENEEA. This CDR3 has 15 amino acids. V was trimmed by 5 bases and J by 5 bases, leaving 16 bases between them. DNA for the CDR3: TGTGCCAGCAGCCTGGGACCCAATTCGAACAATGAGCAGTTCTTC. This encodes CASSLGPNSNNEQFF.

This chain joins TRBV7-3 and TRBJ1-5; 9 bases map to TRBD1. This CDR3 contains 13 residues. Germline V gene sequence: CDR1 SGHTA, CDR2 FQGTGA. Trimming cost V 4 bases and J 6 bases; bases outside gene matches: 1. The CDR3 loop reads CASSSDRGQPQHF. The CDR3 nucleotides read TGTGCCAGCAGCTCGGACAGGGGTCAGCCCCAGCATTTT.

This rearrangement joins TRBV28 to TRBJ2-5; possibly TRBD1 or TRBD2 for D (5 bases each). Germline loops: CDR1 MDHEN, CDR2 SYDVKM. There are 14 residues in the CDR3. The V end lost 6 bases, the J end lost 3 bases, and 14 bases lay between the germline ends. Here the CDR3 reads CASSLRQGEETQYF. In DNA form, the CDR3 reads TGTGCCAGCAGCCTAAGGCAGGGAGAAGAGACCCAGTACTTC.